The clone carrying this T cell receptor beta chain has a handful of counts. The antigen is not known. MiXCR, applied by TCRdb to the RT-PCR reads, yields one record per CDR3 protein. This table holds 500,000 to 600,000 distinct CDR3 sequences, 14% found once. The entry originates in a study of response to subunit inactivated influenza vaccine. Overall study results and limits: Seasonal influenza vaccination, on each occasion, was suggested by the authors to recruit few new T cells.

Here the sequenced sample was PBMCs from blood, taken 11 to 12 days after vaccination. This TCR was recovered from a man between 45 and 60 years old who received an inactivated influenza vaccine.

The CDR3 DNA reads as TGCGCCAGCAGCTTGGGATCAGGGGATAGCAATCAGCCCCAGCATTTT. Protein sequence: CASSLGSGDSNQPQHF. The chain recombines TRBV5-1 with TRBJ1-5; possibly TRBD1 for D (6 bases). The germline V gene has CDR1 SGHRS and CDR2 YFSETQ. The CDR3 contains 16 residues. V was shortened by 0 bases and J by 0 bases, with 10 bases between the two germline ends.